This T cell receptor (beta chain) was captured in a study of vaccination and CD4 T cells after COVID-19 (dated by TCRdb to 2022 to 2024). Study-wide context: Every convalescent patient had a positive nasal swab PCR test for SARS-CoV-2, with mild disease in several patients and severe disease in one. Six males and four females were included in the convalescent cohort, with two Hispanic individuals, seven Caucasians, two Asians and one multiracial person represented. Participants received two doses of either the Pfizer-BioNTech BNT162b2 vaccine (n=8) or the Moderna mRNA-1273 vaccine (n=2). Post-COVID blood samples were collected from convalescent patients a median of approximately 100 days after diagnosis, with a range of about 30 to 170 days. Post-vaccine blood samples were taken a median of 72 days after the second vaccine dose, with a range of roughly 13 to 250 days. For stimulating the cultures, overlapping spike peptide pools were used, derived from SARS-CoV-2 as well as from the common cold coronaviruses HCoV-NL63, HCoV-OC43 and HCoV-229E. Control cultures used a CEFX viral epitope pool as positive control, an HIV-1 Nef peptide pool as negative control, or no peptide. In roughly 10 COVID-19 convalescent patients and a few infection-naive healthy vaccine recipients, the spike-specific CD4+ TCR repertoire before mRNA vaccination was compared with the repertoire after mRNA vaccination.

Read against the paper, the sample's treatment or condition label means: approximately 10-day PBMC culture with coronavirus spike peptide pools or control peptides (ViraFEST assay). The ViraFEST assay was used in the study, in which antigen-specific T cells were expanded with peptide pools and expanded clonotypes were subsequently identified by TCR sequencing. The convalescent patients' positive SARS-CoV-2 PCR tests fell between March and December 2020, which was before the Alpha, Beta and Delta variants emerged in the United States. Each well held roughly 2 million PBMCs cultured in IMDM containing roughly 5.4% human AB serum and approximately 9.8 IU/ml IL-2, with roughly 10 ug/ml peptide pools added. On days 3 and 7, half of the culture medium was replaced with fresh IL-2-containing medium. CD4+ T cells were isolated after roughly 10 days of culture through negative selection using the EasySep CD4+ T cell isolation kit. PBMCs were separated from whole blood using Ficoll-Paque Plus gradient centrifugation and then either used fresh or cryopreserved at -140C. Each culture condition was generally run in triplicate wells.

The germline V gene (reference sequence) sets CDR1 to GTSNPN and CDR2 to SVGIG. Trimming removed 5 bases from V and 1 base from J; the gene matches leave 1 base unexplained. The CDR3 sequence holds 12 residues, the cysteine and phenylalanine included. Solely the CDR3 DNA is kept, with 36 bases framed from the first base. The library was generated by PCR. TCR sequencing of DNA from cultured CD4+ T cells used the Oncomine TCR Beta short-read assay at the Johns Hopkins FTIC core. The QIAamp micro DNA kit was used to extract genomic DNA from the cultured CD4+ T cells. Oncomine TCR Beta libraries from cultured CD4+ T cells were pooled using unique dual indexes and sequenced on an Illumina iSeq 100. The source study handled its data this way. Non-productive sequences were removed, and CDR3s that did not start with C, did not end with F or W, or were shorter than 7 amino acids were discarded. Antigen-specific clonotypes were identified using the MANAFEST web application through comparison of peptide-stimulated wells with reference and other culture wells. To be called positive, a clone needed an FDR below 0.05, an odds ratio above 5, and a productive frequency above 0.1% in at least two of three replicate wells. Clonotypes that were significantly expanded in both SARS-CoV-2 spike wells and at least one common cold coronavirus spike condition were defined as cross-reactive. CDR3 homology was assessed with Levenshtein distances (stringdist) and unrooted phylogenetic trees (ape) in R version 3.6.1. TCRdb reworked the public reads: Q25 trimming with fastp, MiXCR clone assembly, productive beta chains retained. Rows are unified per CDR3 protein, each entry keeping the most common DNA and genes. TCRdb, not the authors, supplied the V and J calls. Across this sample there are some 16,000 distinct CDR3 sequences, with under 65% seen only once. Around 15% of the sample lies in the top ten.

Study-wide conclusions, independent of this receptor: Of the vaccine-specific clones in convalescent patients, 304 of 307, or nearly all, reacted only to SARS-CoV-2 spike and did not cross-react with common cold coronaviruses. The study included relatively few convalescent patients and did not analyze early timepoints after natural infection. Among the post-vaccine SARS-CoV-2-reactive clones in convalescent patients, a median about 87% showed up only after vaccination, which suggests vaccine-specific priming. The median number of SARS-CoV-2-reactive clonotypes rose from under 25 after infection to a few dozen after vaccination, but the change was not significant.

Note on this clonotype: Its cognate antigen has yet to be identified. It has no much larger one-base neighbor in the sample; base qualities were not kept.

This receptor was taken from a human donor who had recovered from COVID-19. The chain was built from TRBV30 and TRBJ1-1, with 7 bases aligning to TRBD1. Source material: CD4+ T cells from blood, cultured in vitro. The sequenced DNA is TGTGCCTGGGCAGGGGGGAACACTGAAGCTTTCTTT. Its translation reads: CAWAGGNTEAFF.